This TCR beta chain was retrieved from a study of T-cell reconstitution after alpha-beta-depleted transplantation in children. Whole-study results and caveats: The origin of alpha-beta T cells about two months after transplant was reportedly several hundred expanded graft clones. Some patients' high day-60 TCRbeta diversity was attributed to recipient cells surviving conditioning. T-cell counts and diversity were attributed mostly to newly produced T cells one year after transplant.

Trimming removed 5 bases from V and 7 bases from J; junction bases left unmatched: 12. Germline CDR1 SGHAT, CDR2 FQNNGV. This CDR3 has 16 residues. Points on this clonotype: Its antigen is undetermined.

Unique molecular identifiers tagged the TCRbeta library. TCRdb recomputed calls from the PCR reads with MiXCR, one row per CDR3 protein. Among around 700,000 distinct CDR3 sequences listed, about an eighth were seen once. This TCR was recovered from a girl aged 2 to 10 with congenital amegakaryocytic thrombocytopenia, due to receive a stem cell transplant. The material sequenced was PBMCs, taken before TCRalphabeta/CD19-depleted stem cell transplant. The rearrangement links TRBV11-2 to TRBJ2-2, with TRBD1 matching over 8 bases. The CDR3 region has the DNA TGTGCCAGCAGCATACCCCAGGGGGCGCAGAACGGGGAGCTGTTTTTT. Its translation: CASSIPQGAQNGELFF.